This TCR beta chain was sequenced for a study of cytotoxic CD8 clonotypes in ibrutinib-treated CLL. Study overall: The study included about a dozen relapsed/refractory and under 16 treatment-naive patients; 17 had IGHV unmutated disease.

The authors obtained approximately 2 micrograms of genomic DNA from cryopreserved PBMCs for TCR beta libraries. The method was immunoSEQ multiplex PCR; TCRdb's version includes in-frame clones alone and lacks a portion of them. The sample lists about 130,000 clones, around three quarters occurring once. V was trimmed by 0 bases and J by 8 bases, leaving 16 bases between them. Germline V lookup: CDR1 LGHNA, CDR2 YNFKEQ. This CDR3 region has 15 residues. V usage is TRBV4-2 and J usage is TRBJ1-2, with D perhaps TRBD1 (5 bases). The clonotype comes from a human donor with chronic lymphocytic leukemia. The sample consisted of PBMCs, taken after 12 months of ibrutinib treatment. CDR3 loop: CASSQEARGAYGYTF. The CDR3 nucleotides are TGTGCCAGCAGCCAAGAGGCGCGGGGCGCTTACGGCTACACCTTC.